These 18 T cell receptor beta chains came from one sample sequenced in a study of cytotoxic CD8 clonotypes in ibrutinib-treated CLL (dated by TCRdb to about 2021). This specimen's time point label, interpreted: roughly 25 months on ibrutinib. The library was produced with the immunoSEQ multiplex PCR assay. Drawn from immuneACCESS, this table holds only the in-frame rearrangements with V and J called that TCRdb kept. Clones are partly lost; checked studies trace under half to an unresolved V gene and leave the rest unexplained. The sample table records 76,000 or so clones; less than 90% of these occur just once. The top ten constitute more than 30% of the sample. Sequenced material: PBMCs, taken after 24 months of ibrutinib treatment. These receptors all come from a human donor with chronic lymphocytic leukemia.

The gene calls are TRBV7-2 and TRBJ2-7; TRBD2 aligns across 7 bases. The V segment lost 8 bases and the J segment 4 bases; nucleotides outside the gene matches: 2. The CDR3 runs to 11 residues. CDR1 is SGHTA, CDR2 FQGNSA, per germline. Written as DNA, the CDR3 is TGTGCCAGCCAAGCGGGATACGAGCAGTACTTC. It yields the protein CASQAGYEQYF.

The rearrangement uses TRBV5-1 and TRBJ2-1; D gene uncertain. In germline, CDR1 is SGHRS, CDR2 YFSETQ. V was cut by 3 bases and J by 5 bases, with 9 bases left in between. This CDR3 spans 13 amino acids. CDR3 coding DNA: TGCGCCAGCAGCTCGGTCAGCGACAATGAGCAGTTCTTC. Amino acid sequence: CASSSVSDNEQFF.

The chain employs TRBV9 and TRBJ2-7; D may match TRBD1 or TRBD2 (5 bases each). The CDR3 loop spans 14 amino acids. V lost 3 bases to trimming and J lost 3 bases, with 13 bases between them. Germline V gives CDR1 SGDLS, CDR2 YYNGEE. The CDR3 DNA follows: TGTGCCAGCAGCGCATCCGGGACGGTCTACGAGCAGTACTTC. It is translated as CASSASGTVYEQYF. The full variable domain, rest sourced from reference TRBV9 and TRBJ2-7, is DSGVTQTPKHLITATGQRVTLRCSPRSGDLSVYWYQQSLDQGLQFLIQYYNGEERAKGNILERFSAQQFPDLHSELNLSSLELGDSALYFCASSASGTVYEQYFGPGTRLTVT.

The CDR3 is CSVGDRVTEAFF. CDR3 sequence (DNA): TGCAGCGTGGGAGACAGGGTAACTGAAGCTTTCTTT. The chain uses TRBV29-1 and TRBJ1-1, with 7 bases that match TRBD1. V gave up 6 bases and J gave up 5 bases; unmatched junction bases: 6. This CDR3 comprises 12 residues. Per the germline V gene, CDR1 is SQVTM and CDR2 is ANQGSEA.

This chain links TRBV6-1 with TRBJ2-1; weak D call: TRBD2 (5 bases). Germline CDR1 and CDR2: MNHNS and SASEGT. Trimming cost V 4 bases and J 5 bases, with 18 bases left between them. The CDR3 runs to 16 residues. CDR3 nucleotide sequence: TGTGCCAGCAGTGCCGAGGGCGGAGTTGGACACAATGAGCAGTTCTTC. Amino acid sequence: CASSAEGGVGHNEQFF.

V and J are TRBV27 and TRBJ2-2; D possibly uses TRBD1 or TRBD2 (5 bases each). V gave up 4 bases and J gave up 0 bases, with 9 bases separating them. Germline V lookup: CDR1 MNHEY, CDR2 SMNVEV (reference sequence). The CDR3 covers 15 residues. CDR3 sequence (DNA): TGTGCCAGCAGTTGGGGACGAACGAACACCGGGGAGCTGTTTTTT. Protein sequence: CASSWGRTNTGELFF.

The CDR3, as DNA: TGTGCCTCTGCGCGGGAGGGCCGTGGGGATACGCAGTATTTT. This sequence encodes CASAREGRGDTQYF. The gene calls are TRBV15 and TRBJ2-3; 9 bases are shared with TRBD2. The CDR3 is made up of 14 amino acids. The germline V gene encodes CDR1 LNHNV and CDR2 YYDKDF (reference sequence). V gave up 11 bases and J gave up 6 bases; unmatched junction bases: 12.

About this clone: One junction end disagrees with the germline gene, perhaps due to a read error. The rearrangement uses TRBV27 and TRBJ1-1; 7 bases agree with TRBD1. Germline V gene data show CDR1 as MNHEY and CDR2 as SMNVEV (reference sequence). The CDR3 loop spans 14 amino acids. Here the CDR3 DNA reads TGTGCCAGCAGTCTATCGCAGGGGGTCACTGAAGCTTTCTTT. Translation gives CASSLSQGVTEAFF.

The V call is TRBV6-6, the J call TRBJ2-5; no definite D call. CDR3 length equals 12 residues. With 0 bases removed from V and 3 bases from J, the gap between germline ends came to 2 bases. Germline CDR1 and CDR2: MNHNY and SVGAGI (reference sequence). CDR3 DNA: TGTGCCAGCAGTTACTCCGAAGAGACCCAGTACTTC. Protein product: CASSYSEETQYF.

This chain joins TRBV14 and TRBJ2-5, with 10 bases matching TRBD1. The CDR3 has 18 amino acids. CDR1 is SGHDN, CDR2 FVKESK, per germline. Unmatched junction bases numbered 13, after V lost 1 base and J lost 5 bases. CDR3: CASSQGTSGQGIYETQYF. In DNA, the CDR3 is TGTGCCAGCAGCCAAGGGACATCGGGACAGGGGATTTATGAGACCCAGTACTTC.

CDR3 region: CAWSVGRGPLNTEAFF. As DNA, the CDR3 is TGTGCCTGGAGTGTAGGCAGGGGGCCTTTGAACACTGAAGCTTTCTTT. This chain uses TRBV30 with TRBJ1-1, with TRBD1 matching 8 bases. CDR1 is GTSNPN and CDR2 is SVGIG in the germline V gene (reference sequence). Losses at the gene ends were 0 bases for V and 0 bases for J; bases not matched to a gene: 6. The CDR3 spans 16 residues. The full variable domain, in which reference TRBV30 and TRBJ1-1 provide the parts outside the CDR3, is SQTIHQWPATLVQPVGSPLSLECTVEGTSNPNLYWYRQAAGRGLQLLFYSVGIGQISSEVPQNLSASRPQDRQFILSSKKLLLSDSGFYLCAWSVGRGPLNTEAFFGQGTRLTVV.

This chain connects TRBV30 to TRBJ1-1; D unresolved. CDR3 size: 13 residues. Per germline, CDR1 GTSNPN and CDR2 SVGIG (reference sequence). Trimming took off 3 bases at V and 1 base at J, with 9 bases between the two ends. CDR3 residues: CAWSENTNTEAFF. CDR3 DNA: TGTGCCTGGAGCGAAAACACGAACACTGAAGCTTTCTTT.

The chain is built from TRBV7-8 and TRBJ2-1, with TRBD2 identical over 7 bases. The length of the CDR3 is 16 residues. Germline V gives CDR1 SGHVS, CDR2 FQNEAQ. J gave up 0 bases and V 6 bases, and 8 bases lay outside the gene matches. CDR3 sequence: CASSILAVPSYNEQFF. CDR3 coding DNA: TGTGCCAGCAGTATTCTAGCGGTCCCCTCCTACAATGAGCAGTTCTTC.

The J gene is TRBJ2-7, the V gene TRBV4-1, with 11 bases aligning to TRBD2. The length of the CDR3 is 15 residues. Germline CDR1 and CDR2: MGHRA and YSYEKL. With 4 bases clipped from V and 5 bases from J, the junction kept 7 bases outside the gene matches. The CDR3 nucleotides are TGCGCCAGCAGCCGAGAACTAGCGGGAGCCCACGAGCAGTACTTC. This codes for CASSRELAGAHEQYF.

This chain connects TRBV5-1 to TRBJ2-7; 7 bases are a match to TRBD1. Looked up from germline, CDR1 is SGHRS and CDR2 is YFSETQ. V dropped 0 bases and J dropped 3; count of bases not matched to a gene: 6. CDR3 length equals 15 residues. Written as DNA, the CDR3 is TGCGCCAGCAGCTTGGCCGGGACAGCGAACTACGAGCAGTACTTC. Its protein is CASSLAGTANYEQYF.

In its sample, this clone was seen once. V and J are TRBV20-1 and TRBJ2-1; D not certain. Trimming pared 3 bases from V and 13 bases from J, leaving 13 bases between. The CDR3 length is 11 residues. CDR1 and CDR2 from the germline V gene are DFQATT and SNEGSKA (reference sequence). CDR3: CSARFQGSQFF. CDR3 nucleotides: TGCAGTGCTAGGTTCCAAGGCTCTCAGTTCTTC.

Points on this clone: A single base separates this from a much larger clone, so it may be a read error. The V call is TRBV28, the J call TRBJ1-1; no reliable D call. There are 12 residues in the CDR3. V was shortened by 2 bases and J by 1 base, with 2 bases between the two germline ends. Looked up from germline, CDR1 is MDHEN and CDR2 is SYDVKM. In nucleotides, the CDR3 is TGTGCCAGCAGTTTAGGGAACACTGAAGCTTTCTTT. As protein: CASSLGNTEAFF.

This sequence joins TRBV5-6 and TRBJ1-2; 7 bases agree with TRBD1. This CDR3 spans 16 amino acids. Germline CDR1 reads SGHDT; CDR2 reads YYEEEE. V was clipped by 4 bases and J by 6 bases; unmatched bases: 15. The chain's CDR3 is CASSPLPRGKKDGYTF. As DNA, the CDR3 is TGTGCCAGCAGCCCCTTACCCAGGGGGAAGAAAGATGGCTACACCTTC.